This TCR beta chain was retrieved from a study of early T cells in non-severe SARS-CoV-2 infection. The study's findings and limits: Clonotype matching in VDJdb favored anti-spike CD8 responses and did not capture private and CD4 specificities.

TCRdb fed the 5' RACE reads into MiXCR, producing one record per CDR3 protein. The sample lists about 66,000 distinct CDR3 sequences, under 15% occurring once. CDR3 length equals 14 residues. V gave up 7 bases and J gave up 0 bases; unmatched junction bases: 5. Germline loops: CDR1 LNHDA, CDR2 SQIVND (reference sequence). Notes on this clonotype: Its antigen is undetermined.

Sequenced: whole blood. The receptor's source is an adult who was a healthcare worker with PCR-confirmed SARS-CoV-2 infection or an uninfected control (not recorded which). The chain is built from TRBV19 and TRBJ1-1; 7 bases fit TRBD1. The CDR3 loop is CASKSGTVNTEAFF. In DNA, the CDR3 is TGTGCCAGTAAAAGCGGGACAGTGAACACTGAAGCTTTCTTT. Supplemented by reference TRBV19 and TRBJ1-1, the full variable domain reads DGGITQSPKYLFRKEGQNVTLSCEQNLNHDAMYWYRQDPGQGLRLIYYSQIVNDFQKGDIAEGYSVSREKKESFPLTVTSAQKNPTAFYLCASKSGTVNTEAFFGQGTRLTVV.